This T cell receptor (beta chain) was profiled in a study of T cell changes during pregnancy in multiple sclerosis. Trimming at V came to 2 bases and at J to 6 bases, leaving 6 bases not matched to a gene. This CDR3 is 15 amino acids long. In germline, CDR1 is SGHRS, CDR2 YFSETQ. TCRdb keeps only in-frame clones here, not all; method: immunoSEQ multiplex PCR. The repertoire has 73,000 or so clones, about nine tenths of them found once; the top ten carry more than 8%. This sample comprised peripheral blood, obtained after pregnancy. The clonotype comes from a female donor in good health, enrolled as a control in a pregnancy study. The rearrangement uses TRBV5-1 and TRBJ2-1, with 9 bases identical to TRBD2. The CDR3 is CASSFSGSPSNEQFF. CDR3 nucleotide sequence: TGCGCCAGCAGCTTTAGCGGGAGCCCCTCCAATGAGCAGTTCTTC. Full variable domain (missing parts from reference TRBV5-1 and TRBJ2-1): KAGVTQTPRYLIKTRGQQVTLSCSPISGHRSVSWYQQTPGQGLQFLFEYFSETQRNKGNFPGRFSGRQFSNSRSEMNVSTLELGDSALYLCASSFSGSPSNEQFFGPGTRLTVL.